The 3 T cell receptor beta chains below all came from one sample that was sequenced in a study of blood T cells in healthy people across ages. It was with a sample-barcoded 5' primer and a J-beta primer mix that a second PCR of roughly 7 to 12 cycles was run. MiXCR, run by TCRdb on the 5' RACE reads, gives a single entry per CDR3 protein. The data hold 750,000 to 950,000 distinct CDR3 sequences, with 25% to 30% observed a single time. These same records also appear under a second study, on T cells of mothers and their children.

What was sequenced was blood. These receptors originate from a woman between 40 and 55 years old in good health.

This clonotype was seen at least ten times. The CDR3 here is CASSASGGGTDTQYF. The CDR3 region has the DNA TGTGCCAGCAGTGCTAGCGGGGGGGGAACAGATACGCAGTATTTT. V gene TRBV6-4 combines with J gene TRBJ2-3, with TRBD2 matching over 12 bases. The ends lost 4 bases at V and 3 bases at J; junction bases unmatched: 2. Germline CDR1 and CDR2: MRHNA and SNTAGT. This CDR3 comprises 15 residues.

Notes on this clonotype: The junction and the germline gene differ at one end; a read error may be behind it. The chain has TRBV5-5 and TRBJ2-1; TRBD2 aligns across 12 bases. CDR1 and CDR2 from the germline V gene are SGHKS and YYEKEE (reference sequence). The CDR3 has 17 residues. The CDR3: CASSLMASGGANNGQFF. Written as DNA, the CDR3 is TGTGCCAGCAGCTTGATGGCTAGCGGGGGGGCTAACAATGGGCAGTTCTTC.

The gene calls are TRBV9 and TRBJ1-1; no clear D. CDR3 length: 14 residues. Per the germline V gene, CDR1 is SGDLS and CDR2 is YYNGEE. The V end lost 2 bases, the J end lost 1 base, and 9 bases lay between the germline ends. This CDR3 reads CASSVGGRNTEAFF. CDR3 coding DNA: TGTGCCAGCAGCGTCGGTGGCAGGAACACTGAAGCTTTCTTT. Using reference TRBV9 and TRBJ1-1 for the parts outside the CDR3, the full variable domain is DSGVTQTPKHLITATGQRVTLRCSPRSGDLSVYWYQQSLDQGLQFLIQYYNGEERAKGNILERFSAQQFPDLHSELNLSSLELGDSALYFCASSVGGRNTEAFFGQGTRLTVV.